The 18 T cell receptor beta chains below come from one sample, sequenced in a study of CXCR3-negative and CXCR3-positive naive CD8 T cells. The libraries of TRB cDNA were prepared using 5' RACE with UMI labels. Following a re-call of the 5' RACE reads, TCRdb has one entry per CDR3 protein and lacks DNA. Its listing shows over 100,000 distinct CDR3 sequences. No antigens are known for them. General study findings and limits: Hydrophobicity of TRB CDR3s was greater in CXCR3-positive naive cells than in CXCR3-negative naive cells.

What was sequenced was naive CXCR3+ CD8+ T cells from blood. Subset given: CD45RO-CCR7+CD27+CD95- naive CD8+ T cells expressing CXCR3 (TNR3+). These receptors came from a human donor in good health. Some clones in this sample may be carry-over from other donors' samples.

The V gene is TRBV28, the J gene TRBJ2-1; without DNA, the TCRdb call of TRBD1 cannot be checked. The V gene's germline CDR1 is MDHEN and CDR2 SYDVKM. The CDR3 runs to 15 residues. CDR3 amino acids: CASTLNSGPYNKQFF.

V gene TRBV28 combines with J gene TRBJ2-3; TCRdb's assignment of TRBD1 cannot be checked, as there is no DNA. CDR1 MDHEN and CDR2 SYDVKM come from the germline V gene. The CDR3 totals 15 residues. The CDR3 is CASSFRTVDTDTQYF. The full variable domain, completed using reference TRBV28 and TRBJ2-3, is DVKVTQSSRYLVKRTGEKVFLECVQDMDHENMFWYRQDPGLGLRLIYFSYDVKMKEKGDIPEGYSVSREKKERFSLILESASTNQTSMYLCASSFRTVDTDTQYFGPGTRLTVL.

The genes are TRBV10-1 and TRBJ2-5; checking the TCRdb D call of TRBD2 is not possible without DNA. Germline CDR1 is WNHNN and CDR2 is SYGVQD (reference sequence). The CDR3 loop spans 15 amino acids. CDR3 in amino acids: CASSDSPGLQETQYF.

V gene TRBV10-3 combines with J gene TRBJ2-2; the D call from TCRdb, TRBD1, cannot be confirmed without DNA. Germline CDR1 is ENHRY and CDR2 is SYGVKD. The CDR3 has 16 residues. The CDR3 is CAINESRGANTGELFF.

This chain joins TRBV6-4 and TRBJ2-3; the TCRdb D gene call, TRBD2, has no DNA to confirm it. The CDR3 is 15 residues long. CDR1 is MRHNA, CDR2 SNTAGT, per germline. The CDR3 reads CASSPTSGSSDTQYF.

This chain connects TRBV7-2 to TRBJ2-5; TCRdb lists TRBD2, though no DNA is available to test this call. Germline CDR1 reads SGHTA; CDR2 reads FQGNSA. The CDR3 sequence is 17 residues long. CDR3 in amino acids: CASSPALSPGGRETQYF.

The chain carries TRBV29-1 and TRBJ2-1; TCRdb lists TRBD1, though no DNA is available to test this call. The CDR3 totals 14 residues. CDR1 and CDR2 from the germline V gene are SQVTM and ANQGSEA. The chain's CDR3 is CSAREALVYNEQFF.

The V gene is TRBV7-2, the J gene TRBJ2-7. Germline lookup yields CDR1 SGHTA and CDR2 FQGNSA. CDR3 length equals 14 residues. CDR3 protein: CASSYRVEFYEQYF. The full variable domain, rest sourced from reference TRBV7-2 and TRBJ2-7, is GAGVSQSPSNKVTEKGKDVELRCDPISGHTALYWYRQSLGQGLEFLIYFQGNSAPDKSGLPSDRFSAERTGGSVSTLTIQRTQQEDSAVYLCASSYRVEFYEQYFGPGTRLTVT.

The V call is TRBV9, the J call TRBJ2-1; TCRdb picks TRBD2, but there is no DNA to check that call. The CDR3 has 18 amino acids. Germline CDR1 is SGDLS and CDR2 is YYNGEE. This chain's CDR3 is CASSAGTRTGGHVFEQFF.

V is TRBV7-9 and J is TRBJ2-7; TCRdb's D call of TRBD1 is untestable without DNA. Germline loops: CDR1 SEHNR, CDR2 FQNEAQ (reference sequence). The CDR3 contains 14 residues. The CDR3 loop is CASRRGQSNYEQYF.

CDR3 protein: CASSPGLAGGGEQYF. J is TRBJ2-7 and V is TRBV5-4; TCRdb returns TRBD2, unconfirmable since there is no DNA. The CDR3 runs 15 residues. Germline V gene lookup returns CDR1 SGHNT and CDR2 YYREEE (reference sequence).

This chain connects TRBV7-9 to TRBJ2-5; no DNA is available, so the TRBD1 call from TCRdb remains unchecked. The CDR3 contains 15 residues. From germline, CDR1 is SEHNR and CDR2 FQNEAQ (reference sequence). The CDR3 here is CASSNPGATDGTQYF. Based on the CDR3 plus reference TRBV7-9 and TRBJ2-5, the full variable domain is DTGVSQNPRHKITKRGQNVTFRCDPISEHNRLYWYRQTLGQGPEFLTYFQNEAQLEKSRLLSDRFSAERPKGSFSTLEIQRTEQGDSAMYLCASSNPGATDGTQYFGPGTRLLVL.

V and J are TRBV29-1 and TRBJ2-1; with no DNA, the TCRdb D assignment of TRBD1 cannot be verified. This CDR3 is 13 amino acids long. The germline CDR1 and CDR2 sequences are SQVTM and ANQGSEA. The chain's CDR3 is CSVALSTYNEQFF.

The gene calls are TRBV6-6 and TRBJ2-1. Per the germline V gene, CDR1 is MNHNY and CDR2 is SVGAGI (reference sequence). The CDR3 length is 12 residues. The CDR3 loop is CASSYSGREQFF.

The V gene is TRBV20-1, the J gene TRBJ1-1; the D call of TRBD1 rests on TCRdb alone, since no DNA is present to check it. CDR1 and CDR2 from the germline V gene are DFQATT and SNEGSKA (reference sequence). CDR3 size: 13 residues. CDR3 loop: CSALDRENTEAFF.

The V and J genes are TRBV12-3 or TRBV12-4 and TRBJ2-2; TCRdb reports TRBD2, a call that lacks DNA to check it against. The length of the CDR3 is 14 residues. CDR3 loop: CASSLGGPTGELFF.

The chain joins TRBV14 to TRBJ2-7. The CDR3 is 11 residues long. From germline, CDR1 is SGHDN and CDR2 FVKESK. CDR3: CASSQGWEQNF.

CDR3 residues: CASSQDIGTGYGQYF. The chain carries TRBV4-2 and TRBJ2-7; TCRdb proposes TRBD1, but this gene call is untestable without DNA. CDR1 is LGHNA and CDR2 is YNFKEQ in the germline V gene. The CDR3 consists of 15 residues.